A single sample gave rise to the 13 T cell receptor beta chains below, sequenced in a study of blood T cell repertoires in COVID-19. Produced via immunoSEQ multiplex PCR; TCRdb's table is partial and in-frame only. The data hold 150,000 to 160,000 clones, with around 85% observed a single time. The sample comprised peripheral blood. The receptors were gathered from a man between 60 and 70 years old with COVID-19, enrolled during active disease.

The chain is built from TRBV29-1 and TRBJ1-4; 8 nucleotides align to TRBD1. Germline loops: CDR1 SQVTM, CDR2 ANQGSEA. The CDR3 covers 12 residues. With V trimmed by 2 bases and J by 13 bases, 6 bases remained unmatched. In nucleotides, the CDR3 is TGCAGCGTTGAAAGACAGGGGAAGACACTGTTTTTT. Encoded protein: CSVERQGKTLFF. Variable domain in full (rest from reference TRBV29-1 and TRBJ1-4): SAVISQKPSRDICQRGTSLTIQCQVDSQVTMMFWYRQQPGQSLTLIATANQGSEATYESGFVIDKFPISRPNLTFSTLTVSNMSPEDSSIYLCSVERQGKTLFFGSGTQLSVL.

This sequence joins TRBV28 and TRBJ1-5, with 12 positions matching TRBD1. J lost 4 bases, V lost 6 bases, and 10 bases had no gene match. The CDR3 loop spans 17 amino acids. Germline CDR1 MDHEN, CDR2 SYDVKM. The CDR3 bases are TGTGCCAGCAGCCGCGGGACAGGGGGCTTTTTGAATCAGCCCCAGCATTTT. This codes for CASSRGTGGFLNQPQHF.

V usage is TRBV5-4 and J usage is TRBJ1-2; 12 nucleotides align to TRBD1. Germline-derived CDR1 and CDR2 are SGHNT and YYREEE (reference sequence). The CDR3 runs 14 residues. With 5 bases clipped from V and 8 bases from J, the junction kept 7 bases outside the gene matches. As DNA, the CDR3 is TGTGCCAGCAGGGGGGGACAGGGGGCGTTCGGCTACACCTTC. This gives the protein CASRGGQGAFGYTF. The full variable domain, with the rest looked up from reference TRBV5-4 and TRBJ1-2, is ETGVTQSPTHLIKTRGQQVTLRCSSQSGHNTVSWYQQALGQGPQFIFQYYREEENGRGNFPPRFSGLQFPNYSSELNVNALELDDSALYLCASRGGQGAFGYTFGSGTRLTVV.

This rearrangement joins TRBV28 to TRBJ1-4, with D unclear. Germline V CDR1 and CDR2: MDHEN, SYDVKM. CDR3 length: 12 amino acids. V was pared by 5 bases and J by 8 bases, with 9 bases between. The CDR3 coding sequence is TGTGCCAGCAGTAGACTGCGGGAAAAACTGTTTTTT. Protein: CASSRLREKLFF.

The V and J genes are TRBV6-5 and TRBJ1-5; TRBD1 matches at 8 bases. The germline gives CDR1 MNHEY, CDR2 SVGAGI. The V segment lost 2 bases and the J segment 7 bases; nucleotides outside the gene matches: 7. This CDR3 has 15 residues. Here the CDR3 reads CASSYTTGEDQPQHF. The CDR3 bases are TGTGCCAGCAGTTACACGACAGGGGAGGACCAGCCCCAGCATTTT.

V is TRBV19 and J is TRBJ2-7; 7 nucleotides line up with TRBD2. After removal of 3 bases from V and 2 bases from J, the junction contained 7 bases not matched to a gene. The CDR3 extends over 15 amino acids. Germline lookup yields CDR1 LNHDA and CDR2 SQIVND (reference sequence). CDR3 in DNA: TGTGCCAGTAGTATGGGGGGGACTGCTGCCTACGAGCAGTACTTC. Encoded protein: CASSMGGTAAYEQYF. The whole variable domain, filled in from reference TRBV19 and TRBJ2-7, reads DGGITQSPKYLFRKEGQNVTLSCEQNLNHDAMYWYRQDPGQGLRLIYYSQIVNDFQKGDIAEGYSVSREKKESFPLTVTSAQKNPTAFYLCASSMGGTAAYEQYFGPGTRLTVT.

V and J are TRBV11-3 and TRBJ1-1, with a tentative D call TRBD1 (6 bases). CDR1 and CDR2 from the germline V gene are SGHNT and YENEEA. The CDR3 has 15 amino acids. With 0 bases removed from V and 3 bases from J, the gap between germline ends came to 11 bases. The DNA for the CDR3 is TGTGCCAGCAGCTTAGATCAGGGGAGCGACACTGAAGCTTTCTTT. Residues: CASSLDQGSDTEAFF.

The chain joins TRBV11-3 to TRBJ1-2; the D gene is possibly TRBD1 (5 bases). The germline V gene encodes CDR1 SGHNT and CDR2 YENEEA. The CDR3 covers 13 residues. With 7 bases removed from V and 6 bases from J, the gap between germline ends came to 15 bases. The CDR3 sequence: CASKPPGNNGYTF. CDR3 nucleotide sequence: TGTGCCAGCAAGCCACCAGGGAACAATGGCTACACCTTC.

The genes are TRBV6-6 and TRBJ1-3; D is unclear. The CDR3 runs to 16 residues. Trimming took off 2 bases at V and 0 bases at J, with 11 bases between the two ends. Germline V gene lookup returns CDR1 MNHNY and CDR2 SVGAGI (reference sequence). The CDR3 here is CASSYIQAYSGNTIYF. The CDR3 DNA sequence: TGTGCCAGCAGTTACATTCAGGCCTACTCTGGAAACACCATATATTTT.

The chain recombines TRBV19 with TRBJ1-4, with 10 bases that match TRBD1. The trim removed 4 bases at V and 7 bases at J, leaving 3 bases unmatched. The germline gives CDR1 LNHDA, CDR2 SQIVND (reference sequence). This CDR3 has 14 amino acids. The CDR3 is CASSKTGGGEKLFF. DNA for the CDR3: TGTGCCAGTAGTAAGACAGGGGGCGGTGAAAAACTGTTTTTT.

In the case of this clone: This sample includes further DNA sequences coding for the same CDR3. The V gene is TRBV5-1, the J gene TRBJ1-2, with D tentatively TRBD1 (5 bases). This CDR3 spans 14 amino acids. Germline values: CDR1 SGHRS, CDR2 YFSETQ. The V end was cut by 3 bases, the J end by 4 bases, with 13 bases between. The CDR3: CASSSGGQGYGYTF. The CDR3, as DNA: TGCGCCAGCAGCTCGGGGGGTCAGGGCTATGGCTACACCTTC. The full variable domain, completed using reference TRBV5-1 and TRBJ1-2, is KAGVTQTPRYLIKTRGQQVTLSCSPISGHRSVSWYQQTPGQGLQFLFEYFSETQRNKGNFPGRFSGRQFSNSRSEMNVSTLELGDSALYLCASSSGGQGYGYTFGSGTRLTVV.

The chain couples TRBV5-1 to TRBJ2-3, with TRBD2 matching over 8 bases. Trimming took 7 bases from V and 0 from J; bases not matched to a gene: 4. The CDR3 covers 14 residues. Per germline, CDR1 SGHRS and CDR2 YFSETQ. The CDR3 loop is CASVAGPSTDTQYF. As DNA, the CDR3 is TGCGCCAGCGTAGCGGGGCCTAGCACAGATACGCAGTATTTT.

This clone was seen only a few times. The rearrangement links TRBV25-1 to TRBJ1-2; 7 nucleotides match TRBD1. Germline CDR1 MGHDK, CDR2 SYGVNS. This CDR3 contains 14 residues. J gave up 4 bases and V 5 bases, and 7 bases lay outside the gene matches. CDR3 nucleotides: TGTGCCAGCAGTACCTTACAGGGGAGCTATGGCTACACCTTC. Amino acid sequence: CASSTLQGSYGYTF.